This T cell receptor (beta chain) appears in the sequencing data of a study of Ad26.COV2.S vaccination and SARS-CoV-2 variants. Treatment denoted: about 20 received Ad26.COV2.S at low or high dose, single or two shots; about 5 received placebo; per-sample allocation not given. Sampling happened 63 days after the first vaccine or placebo injection. With 3 bases removed from V and 2 bases from J, the gap between germline ends came to 7 bases. The CDR3 sequence is 13 residues long. The V gene's germline CDR1 is KGHSH and CDR2 LQKENI. Only in-frame clones appear in the TCRdb table, and some are missing; sequencing was by immunoSEQ multiplex PCR. The sample carries under 300,000 clones, around 90% recorded once.

The clonotype was recovered from a person aged 18-60 years who received the Ad26.COV2.S COVID-19 vaccine or a placebo. The chain couples TRBV18 to TRBJ2-5; D is uncertain. Here the sequenced sample was peripheral blood, taken in a trial of Ad26.COV2.S vaccine versus placebo. The CDR3 DNA sequence: TGTGCCAGCTCACCCCCCGGGCAAGAGACCCAGTACTTC. Protein: CASSPPGQETQYF.